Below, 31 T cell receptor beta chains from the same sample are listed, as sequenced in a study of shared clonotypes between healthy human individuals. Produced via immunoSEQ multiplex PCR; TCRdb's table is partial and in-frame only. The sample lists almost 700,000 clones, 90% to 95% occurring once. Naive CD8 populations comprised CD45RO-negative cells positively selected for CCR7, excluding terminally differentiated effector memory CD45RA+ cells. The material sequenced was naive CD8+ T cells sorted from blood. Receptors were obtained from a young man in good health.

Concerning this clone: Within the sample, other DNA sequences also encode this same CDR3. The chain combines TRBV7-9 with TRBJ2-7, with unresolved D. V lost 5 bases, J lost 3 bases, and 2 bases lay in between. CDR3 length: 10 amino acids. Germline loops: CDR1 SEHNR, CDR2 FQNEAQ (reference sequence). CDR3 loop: CASSLYEQYF. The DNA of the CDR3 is TGTGCCAGCAGCCTCTACGAGCAGTACTTC.

The CDR3 nucleotides read TGTGCCAGCAGTAGCGGCCGGGACTCCCATCAGCCCCAGCATTTT. Translated, it gives CASSSGRDSHQPQHF. V and J are TRBV9 and TRBJ1-5; TRBD1 is a possible D gene (5 bases). CDR3 size: 15 residues. Germline assignment: CDR1 SGDLS and CDR2 YYNGEE. V was trimmed by 5 bases and J by 5 bases, leaving 17 bases between them.

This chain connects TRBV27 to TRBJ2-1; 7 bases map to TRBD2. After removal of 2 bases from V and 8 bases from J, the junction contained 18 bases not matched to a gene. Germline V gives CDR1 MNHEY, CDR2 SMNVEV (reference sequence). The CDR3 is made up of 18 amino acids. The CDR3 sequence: CASSLNWGEPSGDDEQFF. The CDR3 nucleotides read TGTGCCAGCAGTTTAAATTGGGGAGAACCGAGCGGGGACGATGAGCAGTTCTTC.

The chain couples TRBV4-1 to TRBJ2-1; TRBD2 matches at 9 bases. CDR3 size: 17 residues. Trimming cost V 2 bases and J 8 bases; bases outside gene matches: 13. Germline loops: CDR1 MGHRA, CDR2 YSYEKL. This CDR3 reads CASSQLMAGGPGDEQFF. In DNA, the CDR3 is TGCGCCAGCAGCCAATTAATGGCGGGAGGGCCCGGGGATGAGCAGTTCTTC.

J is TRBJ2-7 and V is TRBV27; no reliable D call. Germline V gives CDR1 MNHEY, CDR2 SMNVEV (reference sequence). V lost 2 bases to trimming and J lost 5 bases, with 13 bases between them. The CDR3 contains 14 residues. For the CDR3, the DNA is TGTGCCAGCAGTTTAAGGACCCCCTCGAACGAGCAGTACTTC. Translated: CASSLRTPSNEQYF.

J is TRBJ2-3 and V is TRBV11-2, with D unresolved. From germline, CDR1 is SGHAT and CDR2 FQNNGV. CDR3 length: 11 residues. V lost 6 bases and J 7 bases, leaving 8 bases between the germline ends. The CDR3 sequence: CASRRGNTQYF. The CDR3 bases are TGTGCCAGCAGACGTGGGAATACGCAGTATTTT.

CDR3 nucleotide sequence: TGTGCCAGCAGCCCGGGACTAGCGGGAAGCGAGCAGTACTTC. It codes for CASSPGLAGSEQYF. The V and J genes are TRBV28 and TRBJ2-7, with TRBD2 identical over 13 bases. CDR3 length: 14 amino acids. With V trimmed by 6 bases and J by 6 bases, 5 bases remained unmatched. Germline CDR1 reads MDHEN; CDR2 reads SYDVKM.

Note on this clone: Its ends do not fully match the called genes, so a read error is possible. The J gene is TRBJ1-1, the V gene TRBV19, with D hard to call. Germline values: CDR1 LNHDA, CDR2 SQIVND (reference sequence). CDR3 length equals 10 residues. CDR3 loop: CASSTAPAIF. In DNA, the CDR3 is TGTGCCAGTAGTACCGCCCCAGCAATCTTT.

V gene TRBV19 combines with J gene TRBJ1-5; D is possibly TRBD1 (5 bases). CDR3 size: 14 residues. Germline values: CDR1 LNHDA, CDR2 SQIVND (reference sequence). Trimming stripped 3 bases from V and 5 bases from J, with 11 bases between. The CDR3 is CASSIRVPDQPQHF. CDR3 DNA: TGTGCCAGTAGTATCAGGGTCCCGGATCAGCCCCAGCATTTT.

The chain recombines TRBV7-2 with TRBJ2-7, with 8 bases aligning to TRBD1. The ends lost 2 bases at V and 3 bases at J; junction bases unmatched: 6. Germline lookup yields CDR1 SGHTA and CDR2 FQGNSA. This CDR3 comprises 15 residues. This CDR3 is CASSLWQGANYEQYF. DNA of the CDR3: TGTGCCAGCAGCTTATGGCAGGGGGCCAACTACGAGCAGTACTTC.

The CDR3 protein is CASSMFGRADEQYF. The DNA of the CDR3 is TGTGCCAGTAGTATGTTCGGGAGGGCCGACGAGCAGTACTTC. The chain employs TRBV19 and TRBJ2-7, with TRBD2 identical over 8 bases. J was trimmed by 5 bases and V by 3 bases; bases with no gene match: 6. This CDR3 is 14 amino acids long. The V gene's germline CDR1 is LNHDA and CDR2 SQIVND (reference sequence).

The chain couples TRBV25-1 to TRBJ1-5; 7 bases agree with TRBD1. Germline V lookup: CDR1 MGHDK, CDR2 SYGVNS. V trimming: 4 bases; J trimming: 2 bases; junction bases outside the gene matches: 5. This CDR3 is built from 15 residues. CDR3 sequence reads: CASSAGGGGNQPQHF. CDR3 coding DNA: TGTGCCAGCAGTGCGGGAGGGGGCGGCAATCAGCCCCAGCATTTT.

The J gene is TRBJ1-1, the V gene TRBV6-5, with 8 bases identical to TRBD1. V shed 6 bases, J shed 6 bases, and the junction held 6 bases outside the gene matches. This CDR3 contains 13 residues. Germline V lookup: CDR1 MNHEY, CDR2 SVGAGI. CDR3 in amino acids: CASRPWTGSEAFF. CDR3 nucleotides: TGTGCCAGCAGACCCTGGACAGGGTCTGAAGCTTTCTTT.

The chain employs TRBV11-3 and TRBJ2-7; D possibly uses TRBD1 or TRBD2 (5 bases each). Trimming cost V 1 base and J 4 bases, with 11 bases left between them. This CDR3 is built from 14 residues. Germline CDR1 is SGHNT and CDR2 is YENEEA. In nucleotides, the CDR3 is TGTGCCAGCAGCTTAGTTGGGGGAGAATACGAGCAGTACTTC. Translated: CASSLVGGEYEQYF.

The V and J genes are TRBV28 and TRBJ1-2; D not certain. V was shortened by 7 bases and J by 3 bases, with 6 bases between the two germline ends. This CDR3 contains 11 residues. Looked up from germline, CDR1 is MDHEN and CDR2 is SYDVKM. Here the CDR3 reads CASTAYYGYTF. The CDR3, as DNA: TGTGCCAGCACGGCTTACTATGGCTACACCTTC.

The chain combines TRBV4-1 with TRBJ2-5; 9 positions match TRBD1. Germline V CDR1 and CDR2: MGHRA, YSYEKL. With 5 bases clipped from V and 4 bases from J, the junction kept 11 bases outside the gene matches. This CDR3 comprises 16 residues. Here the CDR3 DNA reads TGCGCCAGCAGCAATCTGCGTACAGGGGGCGGAGAGACCCAGTACTTC. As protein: CASSNLRTGGGETQYF.

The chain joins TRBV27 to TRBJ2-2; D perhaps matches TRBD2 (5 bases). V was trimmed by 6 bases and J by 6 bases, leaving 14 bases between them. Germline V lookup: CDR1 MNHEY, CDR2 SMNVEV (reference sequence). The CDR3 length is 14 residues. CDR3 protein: CASSEGWRPGELFF. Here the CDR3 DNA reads TGTGCCAGCAGCGAGGGATGGAGACCCGGGGAGCTGTTTTTT.

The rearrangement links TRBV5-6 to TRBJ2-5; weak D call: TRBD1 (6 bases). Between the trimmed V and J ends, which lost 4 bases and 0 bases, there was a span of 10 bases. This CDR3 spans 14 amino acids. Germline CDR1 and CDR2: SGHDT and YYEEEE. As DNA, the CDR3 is TGTGCCAGCAGCGTTTGGGACAACCAAGAGACCCAGTACTTC. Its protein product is CASSVWDNQETQYF.

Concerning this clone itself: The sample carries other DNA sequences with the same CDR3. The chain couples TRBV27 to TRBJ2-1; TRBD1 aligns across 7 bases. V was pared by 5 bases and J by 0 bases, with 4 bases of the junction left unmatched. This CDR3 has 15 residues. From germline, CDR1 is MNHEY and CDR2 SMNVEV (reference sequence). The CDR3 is CASSLGTVSYNEQFF. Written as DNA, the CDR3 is TGTGCCAGCAGTCTCGGGACAGTCTCCTACAATGAGCAGTTCTTC.

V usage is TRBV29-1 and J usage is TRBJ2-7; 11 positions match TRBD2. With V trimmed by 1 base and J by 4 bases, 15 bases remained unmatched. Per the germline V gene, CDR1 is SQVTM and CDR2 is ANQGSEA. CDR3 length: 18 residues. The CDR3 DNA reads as TGCAGCGTTGAAGTAGGGGGGAGTGCTAGCGGGAGGCTGTACGAGCAGTACTTC. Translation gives CSVEVGGSASGRLYEQYF.

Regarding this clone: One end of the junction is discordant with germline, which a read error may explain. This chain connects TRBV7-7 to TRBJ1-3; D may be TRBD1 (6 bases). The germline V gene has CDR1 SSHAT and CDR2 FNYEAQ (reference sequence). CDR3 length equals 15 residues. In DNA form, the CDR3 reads TGTGCTAGCAGCCTATCGGACAGCCTTGGAAACACCATATATTTT. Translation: CASSLSDSLGNTIYF. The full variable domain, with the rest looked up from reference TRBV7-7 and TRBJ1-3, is GAGVSQSPRYKVTKRGQDVTLRCDPISSHATLYWYQQALGQGPEFLTYFNYEAQPDKSGLPSDRFSAERPEGSISTLTIQRTEQRDSAMYRCASSLSDSLGNTIYFGEGSWLTVV.

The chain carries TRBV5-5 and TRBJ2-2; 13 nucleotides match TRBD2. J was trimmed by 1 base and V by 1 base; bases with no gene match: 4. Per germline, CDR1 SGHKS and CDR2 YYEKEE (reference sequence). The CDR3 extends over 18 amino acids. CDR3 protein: CASSLLRLAGGNTGELFF. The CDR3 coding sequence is TGTGCCAGCAGCTTGTTGAGACTAGCGGGAGGGAACACCGGGGAGCTGTTTTTT.

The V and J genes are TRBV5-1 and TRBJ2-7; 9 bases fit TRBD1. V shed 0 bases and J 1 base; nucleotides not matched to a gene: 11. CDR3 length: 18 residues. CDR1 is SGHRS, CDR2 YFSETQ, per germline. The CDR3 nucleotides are TGCGCCAGCAGCTTGGTAGTTCCCGGGACAGGGTTGTCCTACGAGCAGTACTTC. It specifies CASSLVVPGTGLSYEQYF.

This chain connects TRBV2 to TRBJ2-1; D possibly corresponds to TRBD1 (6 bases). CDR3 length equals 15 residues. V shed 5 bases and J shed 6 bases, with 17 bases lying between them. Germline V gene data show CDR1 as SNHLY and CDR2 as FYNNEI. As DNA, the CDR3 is TGTGCCAGCAGTTTCCGGGTGCTGGGGGCCAATGAGCAGTTCTTC. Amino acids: CASSFRVLGANEQFF. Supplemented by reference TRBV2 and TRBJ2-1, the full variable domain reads EPEVTQTPSHQVTQMGQEVILRCVPISNHLYFYWYRQILGQKVEFLVSFYNNEISEKSEIFDDQFSVERPDGSNFTLKIRSTKLEDSAMYFCASSFRVLGANEQFFGPGTRLTVL.

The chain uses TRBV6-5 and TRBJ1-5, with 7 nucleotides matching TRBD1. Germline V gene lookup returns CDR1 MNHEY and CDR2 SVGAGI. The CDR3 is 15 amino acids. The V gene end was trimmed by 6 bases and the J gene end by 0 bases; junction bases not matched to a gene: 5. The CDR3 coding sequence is TGTGCCAGCAGGGCCGGGACAGCTAGCAATCAGCCCCAGCATTTT. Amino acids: CASRAGTASNQPQHF.

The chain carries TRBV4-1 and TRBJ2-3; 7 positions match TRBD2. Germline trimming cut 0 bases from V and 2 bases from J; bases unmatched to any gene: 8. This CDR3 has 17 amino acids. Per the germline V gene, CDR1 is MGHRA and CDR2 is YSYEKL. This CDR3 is CASSQDLSAGYTDTQYF. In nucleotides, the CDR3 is TGCGCCAGCAGCCAAGATCTTTCAGCGGGATACACAGATACGCAGTATTTT.

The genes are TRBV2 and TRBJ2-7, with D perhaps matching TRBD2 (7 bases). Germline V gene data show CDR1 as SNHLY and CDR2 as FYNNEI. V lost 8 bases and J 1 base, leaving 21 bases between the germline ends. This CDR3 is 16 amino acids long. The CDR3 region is CASRKGGGKVSYEQYF. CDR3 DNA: TGTGCCAGCCGAAAGGGAGGGGGGAAGGTGTCCTACGAGCAGTACTTC. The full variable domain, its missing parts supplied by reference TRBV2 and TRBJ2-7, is EPEVTQTPSHQVTQMGQEVILRCVPISNHLYFYWYRQILGQKVEFLVSFYNNEISEKSEIFDDQFSVERPDGSNFTLKIRSTKLEDSAMYFCASRKGGGKVSYEQYFGPGTRLTVT.

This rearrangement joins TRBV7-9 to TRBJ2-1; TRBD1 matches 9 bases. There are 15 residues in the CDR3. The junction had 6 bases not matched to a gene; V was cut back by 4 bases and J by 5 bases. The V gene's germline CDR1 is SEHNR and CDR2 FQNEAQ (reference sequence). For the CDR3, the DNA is TGTGCCAGCAGCTCGGGGGACAGGGAAGACAATGAGCAGTTCTTC. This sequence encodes CASSSGDREDNEQFF.

CDR3 loop: CASSPRLGYEQYF. CDR3 bases: TGTGCCAGCAGCCCCCGGCTGGGCTACGAGCAGTACTTC. V is TRBV5-6 and J is TRBJ2-7, with unresolved D. The CDR3 is made up of 13 amino acids. CDR1 SGHDT and CDR2 YYEEEE come from the germline V gene. V was trimmed by 4 bases and J by 3 bases, leaving 11 bases between them.

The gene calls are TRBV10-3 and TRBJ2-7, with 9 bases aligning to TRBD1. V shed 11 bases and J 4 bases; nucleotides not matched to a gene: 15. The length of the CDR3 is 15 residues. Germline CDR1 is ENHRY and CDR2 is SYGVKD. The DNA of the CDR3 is TGTGCCGCGTCGAGGTGGGACAGGGACCAATACGAGCAGTACTTC. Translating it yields CAASRWDRDQYEQYF.

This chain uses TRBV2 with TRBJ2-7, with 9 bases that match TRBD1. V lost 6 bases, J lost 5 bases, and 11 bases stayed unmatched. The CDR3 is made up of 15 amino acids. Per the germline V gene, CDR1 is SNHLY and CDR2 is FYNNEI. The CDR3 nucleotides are TGTGCCAGCAGGAATGGGACAGGGTATTTTCACGAGCAGTACTTC. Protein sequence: CASRNGTGYFHEQYF.